This record looks at one T cell receptor (beta chain) sequence and its context. What it binds is not known. These data belong to a study of follicular helper T cells after annual influenza vaccination. Findings and limits, study-wide: ICOS-CD38- cTfh most often held earlier Day 7 ICOS+CD38+ clones. Yearly vaccinations repeatedly recalled conserved clonotypes in ICOS+CD38+ cTfh. ICOS+CD38+ cTfh clonality change tracked circulating plasmablast frequency change.

The CDR3 has 15 amino acids. V was clipped by 3 bases and J by 2 bases, with 11 bases between them. Germline CDR1 LNHDA, CDR2 SQIVND (reference sequence). The time point: 2013-2014 season, 7 days after vaccination. Generated by immunoSEQ multiplex PCR, the TCRdb table keeps only in-frame clones and is missing some. The table records 7,500 to 9,500 clones, 75% to 85% of them present only once. This sequence joins TRBV19 and TRBJ1-5; D is possibly TRBD1 (5 bases). Source: CXCR5+ CD38- circulating T follicular helper cells from blood, taken 7 days after influenza vaccination. Indicated subset: circulating Tfh, non-naive CD4+CXCR5+PD-1+ (ICOS+CD38+ or ICOS-CD38-). The receptor comes from an adult who received the influenza vaccine. CDR3 sequence reads: CASSIGAGGNQPQHF. DNA of the CDR3: TGTGCCAGTAGTATCGGGGCTGGGGGCAATCAGCCCCAGCATTTT.